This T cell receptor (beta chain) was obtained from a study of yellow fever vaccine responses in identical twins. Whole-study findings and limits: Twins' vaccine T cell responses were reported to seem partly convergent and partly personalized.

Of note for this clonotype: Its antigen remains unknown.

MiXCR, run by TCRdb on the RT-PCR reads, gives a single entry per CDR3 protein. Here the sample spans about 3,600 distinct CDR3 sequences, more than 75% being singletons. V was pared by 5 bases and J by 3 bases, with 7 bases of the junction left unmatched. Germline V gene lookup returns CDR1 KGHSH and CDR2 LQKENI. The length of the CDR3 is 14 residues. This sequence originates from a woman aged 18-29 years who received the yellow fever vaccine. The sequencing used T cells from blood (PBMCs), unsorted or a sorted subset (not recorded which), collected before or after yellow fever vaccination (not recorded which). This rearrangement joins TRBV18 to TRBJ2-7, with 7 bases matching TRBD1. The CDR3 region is CASSFSRDSYEQYF. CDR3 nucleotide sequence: TGTGCCAGCTCATTTTCCCGGGACAGCTACGAGCAGTACTTC.